The T cell receptor (beta chain) under discussion was sequenced for a study of T-cell memory formation after mild COVID-19. Trimming removed 3 bases at V and 6 bases at J, with 6 bases between. The V gene's germline CDR1 is MGHRA and CDR2 YSYEKL. CDR3 length: 11 amino acids. This clonotype was seen more than once but under ten times. TCRdb passed the 5' RACE reads through MiXCR, listing each CDR3 protein once. In the table there are roughly 370,000 distinct CDR3 sequences, around a sixth of which are singletons. The gene calls are TRBV4-1 and TRBJ2-7; D is unclear. This clonotype originated in a man younger than 30 who had mild COVID-19 (a few samples of this study predate the infection). Cell type and time point are not known. The sequencing input was PBMCs or a T cell subset sorted from them (not recorded which). The CDR3 nucleotides are TGCGCCAGCAGCCACCCATCCGAGCAGTACGTC. Translation: CASSHPSEQYV.